This passage covers 26 T cell receptor beta chains from one sample sequenced in a study of radiotherapy plus CTLA-4 blockade in lung cancer. Data came from immunoSEQ multiplex PCR; TCRdb stores just in-frame clones and leaves some out. The table records roughly 77,000 clones, roughly 74% of them present only once. The starting material was peripheral blood, obtained from a patient treated with radiotherapy plus ipilimumab. These receptors were collected from a human donor with non-small cell lung cancer whose response to radiotherapy plus ipilimumab could not be evaluated.

This chain links TRBV5-5 with TRBJ1-6; D is undetermined. The CDR3 spans 15 residues. CDR1 SGHKS and CDR2 YYEKEE come from the germline V gene (reference sequence). The V end lost 2 bases, the J end lost 5 bases, and 11 bases lay between the germline ends. For the CDR3, the DNA is TGTGCCAGCAGCTTAAGCTCGTATAATAATTCACCCCTCCACTTT. Translated: CASSLSSYNNSPLHF.

V is TRBV5-4 and J is TRBJ2-3; perhaps TRBD2 as D (5 bases). V dropped 6 bases and J dropped 0 bases, with 14 bases sitting between them. This CDR3 comprises 15 residues. Germline CDR1 SGHNT, CDR2 YYREEE (reference sequence). CDR3 sequence (DNA): TGTGCCAGCACTCGGAGGAGCGGCAGCACAGATACGCAGTATTTT. This sequence encodes CASTRRSGSTDTQYF. The full variable domain, completed using reference TRBV5-4 and TRBJ2-3, is ETGVTQSPTHLIKTRGQQVTLRCSSQSGHNTVSWYQQALGQGPQFIFQYYREEENGRGNFPPRFSGLQFPNYSSELNVNALELDDSALYLCASTRRSGSTDTQYFGPGTRLTVL.

The chain links TRBV6-1 to TRBJ1-2; tentatively, D is TRBD1 (5 bases). Per the germline V gene, CDR1 is MNHNS and CDR2 is SASEGT. V was trimmed by 4 bases and J by 5 bases, leaving 14 bases between them. This CDR3 contains 14 residues. The CDR3 bases are TGTGCCAGCAGTGGGCCCTTCGGGGGGTATGGCTACACCTTC. Residues: CASSGPFGGYGYTF.

CDR3 in amino acids: CASSEALPGSETQYF. DNA of the CDR3: TGTGCCAGCAGTGAAGCGCTGCCAGGCAGCGAGACCCAGTACTTC. The rearrangement uses TRBV6-1 and TRBJ2-5; D gene ambiguous. The CDR3 spans 15 residues. Germline values: CDR1 MNHNS, CDR2 SASEGT. Trimming cost V 0 bases and J 5 bases, with 13 bases left between them.

The CDR3 DNA follows: TGTGCCAGCAGCCCCGGGGACAGGGGAATCTACGAGCAGTACTTC. It translates to CASSPGDRGIYEQYF. The chain couples TRBV13 to TRBJ2-7; TRBD1 matches at 10 bases. CDR1 is PRHDT, CDR2 FYEKMQ, per germline (reference sequence). The V segment lost 5 bases and the J segment 3 bases; nucleotides outside the gene matches: 7. The CDR3 has 15 residues.

This clone was detected once. V is TRBV4-3 and J is TRBJ2-3, with 14 positions matching TRBD2. The V and J ends lost 0 bases and 1 base, in that order; junction bases with no gene match: 3. CDR3 length: 18 amino acids. Looked up from germline, CDR1 is LGHNA and CDR2 is YSLEER. The CDR3 reads CASSQERLAGGRTDTQYF. DNA of the CDR3: TGCGCCAGCAGCCAAGAAAGACTAGCGGGGGGGCGCACAGATACGCAGTATTTT.

CDR3 nucleotides: TGTGCCAGCAGCCCATCGGACAGGGTCGAGTATGGCTACACCTTC. It codes for CASSPSDRVEYGYTF. The chain employs TRBV7-2 and TRBJ1-2, with 8 bases identical to TRBD1. Looked up from germline, CDR1 is SGHTA and CDR2 is FQGNSA. The CDR3 totals 15 residues. V shed 5 bases, J shed 5 bases, and the junction held 10 bases outside the gene matches. Complete variable domain (other parts from reference TRBV7-2 and TRBJ1-2): GAGVSQSPSNKVTEKGKDVELRCDPISGHTALYWYRQSLGQGLEFLIYFQGNSAPDKSGLPSDRFSAERTGGSVSTLTIQRTQQEDSAVYLCASSPSDRVEYGYTFGSGTRLTVV.

V and J are TRBV7-8 and TRBJ2-1; no clear D gene. CDR3 size: 13 residues. Germline CDR1 and CDR2: SGHVS and FQNEAQ. V was pared by 8 bases and J by 4 bases, with 12 bases between. CDR3 residues: CASRPGLYNEQFF. The CDR3 DNA is TGTGCCAGCCGCCCAGGATTATACAATGAGCAGTTCTTC.

V and J are TRBV7-9 and TRBJ2-3; no reliable D call. CDR3 length: 13 residues. V lost 2 bases and J 5 bases, leaving 8 bases between the germline ends. Germline assignment: CDR1 SEHNR and CDR2 FQNEAQ (reference sequence). The CDR3 protein is CASSLPPGDTQYF. CDR3 nucleotide sequence: TGTGCCAGCAGCTTACCCCCCGGAGATACGCAGTATTTT.

The chain uses TRBV7-6 and TRBJ2-3; no reliable D call. Germline loops: CDR1 SGHVS, CDR2 FNYEAQ. There are 14 residues in the CDR3. With 0 bases removed from V and 3 bases from J, the gap between germline ends came to 7 bases. CDR3 coding DNA: TGTGCCAGCAGCTTAGCTGAGTTGACAGATACGCAGTATTTT. Its translation: CASSLAELTDTQYF.

The chain joins TRBV11-2 to TRBJ2-3; 12 bases match TRBD2. Germline CDR1 and CDR2: SGHAT and FQNNGV. The CDR3 has 16 residues. V lost 5 bases and J lost 3; bases outside the gene matches: 6. CDR3 region: CASSPRTSGITDTQYF. The CDR3 coding sequence is TGTGCCAGCAGCCCCCGGACTAGCGGGATAACAGATACGCAGTATTTT.

The V call is TRBV5-6, the J call TRBJ2-3; TRBD1 matches at 8 bases. V lost 4 bases, J lost 6 bases, and 10 bases stayed unmatched. The CDR3 is 15 amino acids. Germline lookup yields CDR1 SGHDT and CDR2 YYEEEE. In nucleotides, the CDR3 is TGTGCCAGCAGCCGGGGACAGGAGGAGATTGATACGCAGTATTTT. It translates to CASSRGQEEIDTQYF.

The CDR3: CASSQDPYLYEQYF. The CDR3 DNA reads as TGTGCCAGCAGCCAAGATCCCTACCTCTACGAGCAGTACTTC. This sequence joins TRBV14 and TRBJ2-7; no clear D gene. The CDR3 sequence is 14 residues long. Germline CDR1 reads SGHDN; CDR2 reads FVKESK. V was cut by 0 bases and J by 3 bases, with 9 bases left in between.

The V gene is TRBV29-1, the J gene TRBJ2-1; 12 bases are a match to TRBD2. With V trimmed by 2 bases and J by 6 bases, 8 bases remained unmatched. Germline V gene lookup returns CDR1 SQVTM and CDR2 ANQGSEA. The CDR3 has 16 amino acids. CDR3 DNA sequence: TGCAGCGTTGAACAGAGACTAGCGGGGGCCCCCAATGAGCAGTTCTTC. It translates to CSVEQRLAGAPNEQFF.

This clone has a handful of counts. The rearrangement uses TRBV30 and TRBJ2-2; tentatively, D is TRBD2 (5 bases). CDR3 length equals 18 residues. V lost 2 bases, J lost 1 base, and 20 bases lay in between. CDR1 and CDR2 (germline): GTSNPN, SVGIG (reference sequence). The CDR3 DNA reads as TGTGCCTGGAGTAGAACAAGGAGGACCCGGGTGAACACCGGGGAGCTGTTTTTT. It codes for CAWSRTRRTRVNTGELFF.

The chain carries TRBV13 and TRBJ2-1; 14 positions match TRBD2. Trimming at V came to 0 bases and at J to 4 bases, leaving 5 bases not matched to a gene. This CDR3 contains 18 residues. Looked up from germline, CDR1 is PRHDT and CDR2 is FYEKMQ (reference sequence). CDR3 DNA sequence: TGTGCCAGCAGCTTAGGGGGACTAGCGGGAGAGGAGTACAATGAGCAGTTCTTC. Translating it yields CASSLGGLAGEEYNEQFF.

The chain links TRBV28 to TRBJ2-7; 9 bases fit TRBD1. CDR3 length: 15 residues. The germline CDR1 and CDR2 sequences are MDHEN and SYDVKM. V gave up 5 bases and J gave up 3 bases; unmatched junction bases: 8. The CDR3 reads CASSTRTGALYEQYF. In nucleotides, the CDR3 is TGTGCCAGCAGTACCAGGACAGGGGCCCTCTACGAGCAGTACTTC. The full variable domain, completed using reference TRBV28 and TRBJ2-7, is DVKVTQSSRYLVKRTGEKVFLECVQDMDHENMFWYRQDPGLGLRLIYFSYDVKMKEKGDIPEGYSVSREKKERFSLILESASTNQTSMYLCASSTRTGALYEQYFGPGTRLTVT.

V and J are TRBV7-3 and TRBJ2-3; D gene unclear. In germline, CDR1 is SGHTA, CDR2 FQGTGA. The V gene lost 1 base and the J gene lost 3 bases, with 5 bases spanning the gap. This CDR3 spans 13 amino acids. Here the CDR3 reads CASSLISTDTQYF. As DNA, the CDR3 is TGTGCCAGCAGCTTAATTAGTACAGATACGCAGTATTTT.

This chain joins TRBV6-6 and TRBJ1-4; the D is unclear. CDR3 length: 14 residues. In germline, CDR1 is MNHNY, CDR2 SVGAGI (reference sequence). Trimming left V 5 bases short and J 1 base short, with 8 bases between. CDR3 loop: CASSSGLTNEKLFF. The CDR3 DNA reads TGTGCCAGCAGTAGCGGTCTAACTAATGAAAAACTGTTTTTT.

This clone has just a few counts. The J gene is TRBJ1-1, the V gene TRBV7-3, with D unresolved. The V end was cut by 2 bases, the J end by 4 bases, with 11 bases between. This CDR3 region has 14 residues. Germline V CDR1 and CDR2: SGHTA, FQGTGA. CDR3 residues: CASSLLTVFTEAFF. The CDR3 nucleotides are TGTGCCAGCAGCTTACTAACGGTATTCACTGAAGCTTTCTTT.

In its sample, this clone was seen once. V and J are TRBV5-3 and TRBJ1-5, with 7 positions matching TRBD1. TRBV5-3 is given ORF status, its function remaining uncertain. CDR3 length equals 17 residues. After removal of 4 bases from V and 0 bases from J, the junction contained 10 bases not matched to a gene. Here the CDR3 reads CARSGYRGPNSNQPQHF. The CDR3 nucleotides are TGTGCCAGAAGCGGTTACAGGGGACCTAATAGCAATCAGCCCCAGCATTTT.

The chain recombines TRBV5-1 with TRBJ2-1, with 7 positions matching TRBD2. Losses at the gene ends were 4 bases for V and 4 bases for J; bases not matched to a gene: 2. The CDR3 contains 13 residues. Germline CDR1 reads SGHRS; CDR2 reads YFSETQ. The CDR3 coding sequence is TGCGCCAGCAGCGGAGCGGGATACAATGAGCAGTTCTTC. This gives the protein CASSGAGYNEQFF.

The rearrangement joins TRBV11-2 to TRBJ2-1; TRBD2 matches 8 bases. The CDR3 covers 18 residues. Germline V CDR1 and CDR2: SGHAT, FQNNGV. J gave up 3 bases and V 0 bases, and 10 bases lay outside the gene matches. The CDR3 DNA sequence: TGTGCCAGCAGCTTAGAGCCGCCGGGACTAGGGCACTACAATGAGCAGTTCTTC. This codes for CASSLEPPGLGHYNEQFF.

The chain has TRBV27 and TRBJ1-1; weak D call: TRBD1 (6 bases). The V end was cut by 6 bases, the J end by 2 bases, with 16 bases between. CDR1 is MNHEY, CDR2 SMNVEV, per germline (reference sequence). This CDR3 has 15 residues. CDR3 bases: TGTGCCAGCAGCAGAACCTACAGGGTCAACACTGAAGCTTTCTTT. It is translated as CASSRTYRVNTEAFF.

The CDR3 reads CASSPTQKETQYF. In DNA, the CDR3 is TGTGCCAGCTCACCAACGCAGAAAGAGACCCAGTACTTC. This chain connects TRBV18 to TRBJ2-5; D not certain. CDR3 length: 13 residues. The V and J ends lost 2 bases and 3 bases respectively, with 7 bases between them. CDR1 is KGHSH and CDR2 is LQKENI in the germline V gene.

The chain has TRBV28 and TRBJ2-3; D is unclear. Per germline, CDR1 MDHEN and CDR2 SYDVKM. The CDR3 runs 15 residues. V lost 5 bases and J 0 bases, leaving 12 bases between the germline ends. This CDR3 is CASSLPLVSTDTQYF. The CDR3 DNA follows: TGTGCCAGCAGTCTCCCGCTAGTTAGCACAGATACGCAGTATTTT. Full variable domain (remainder filled in from reference TRBV28 and TRBJ2-3): DVKVTQSSRYLVKRTGEKVFLECVQDMDHENMFWYRQDPGLGLRLIYFSYDVKMKEKGDIPEGYSVSREKKERFSLILESASTNQTSMYLCASSLPLVSTDTQYFGPGTRLTVL.